The 3 T cell receptor beta chains listed next were all sequenced from one sample in a study of shared clonotypes between healthy human individuals. Sequencing used immunoSEQ multiplex PCR; TCRdb keeps in-frame clones, though not all of them. The table lists a few million clones, approximately 93% of them singletons. The sequenced sample was naive CD4+ T cells from PBMCs. Regarding subset: CD45RA+ positively selected. The receptors come from a man younger than 35 in good health. Some clones in this sample may be carry-over from other donors' samples.

The rearrangement joins TRBV7-2 to TRBJ2-7; a possible D gene is TRBD2 (5 bases). Trimming stripped 4 bases from V and 2 bases from J, with 9 bases between. The CDR3 runs to 13 residues. The germline gives CDR1 SGHTA, CDR2 FQGNSA. The CDR3 loop is CASSSRTAYEQYF. The CDR3 DNA follows: TGTGCCAGCAGCTCACGGACTGCCTACGAGCAGTACTTC.

The rearrangement uses TRBV5-1 and TRBJ2-2; the match to TRBD2 covers 7 bases. Trimming at V came to 9 bases and at J to 0 bases, leaving 5 bases not matched to a gene. From germline, CDR1 is SGHRS and CDR2 YFSETQ. The CDR3 length is 14 residues. The CDR3 DNA follows: TGCGCCACCAAGGGAGGGGCGAACACCGGGGAGCTGTTTTTT. Its protein product is CATKGGANTGELFF.

The chain is built from TRBV6-6 and TRBJ1-1; tentative D call: TRBD1 (5 bases). V lost 7 bases and J 0 bases, leaving 12 bases between the germline ends. Germline values: CDR1 MNHNY, CDR2 SVGAGI (reference sequence). This CDR3 contains 14 residues. CDR3 nucleotide sequence: TGTGCCAGCATCGACAGCGGATTGAACACTGAAGCTTTCTTT. The encoded protein is CASIDSGLNTEAFF.